These 29 T cell receptor beta chains were all obtained from the same sample, sequenced in a study of cytomegalovirus exposure and HLA in healthy donors. The PCR was carried out with 60 Vbeta primers and 13 Jbeta primers. Here immunoSEQ multiplex PCR was the method, and the copy in TCRdb shows in-frame clones only, minus some. The sample has about 220,000 clones, 82% seen once. The sample taken for sequencing was PBMCs. All receptors come from a man aged 35-49 years in good health and CMV-seropositive.

The gene calls are TRBV25-1 and TRBJ1-3; 8 bases are a match to TRBD1. Germline V gene data show CDR1 as MGHDK and CDR2 as SYGVNS. Trimming cost V 5 bases and J 2 bases; bases outside gene matches: 5. There are 15 residues in the CDR3. The CDR3 sequence: CASSSGGAPGNTIYF. The CDR3 DNA sequence: TGTGCCAGCAGTTCAGGGGGCGCCCCTGGAAACACCATATATTTT.

The V and J genes are TRBV7-9 and TRBJ2-7; TRBD2 agrees at 7 bases. Unmatched junction bases numbered 10, after V lost 5 bases and J lost 0 bases. CDR1 is SEHNR, CDR2 FQNEAQ, per germline (reference sequence). This CDR3 contains 16 residues. The CDR3, as DNA: TGTGCCAGCAGCGGGGGGGAGCGCGGGGTCTCCTACGAGCAGTACTTC. It is translated as CASSGGERGVSYEQYF.

The chain links TRBV5-6 to TRBJ2-1; the match to TRBD1 covers 7 bases. The CDR3 runs 13 residues. The trim removed 3 bases at V and 5 bases at J, leaving 2 bases unmatched. Germline-derived CDR1 and CDR2 are SGHDT and YYEEEE. CDR3 sequence: CASSSTGDNEQFF. CDR3 in DNA: TGTGCCAGCAGCTCAACAGGGGACAATGAGCAGTTCTTC.

The chain uses TRBV6-4 and TRBJ1-3; the D is unclear. Germline assignment: CDR1 MRHNA and CDR2 SNTAGT. The CDR3 consists of 13 residues. Trimming pared 4 bases from V and 7 bases from J, leaving 11 bases between. For the CDR3, the DNA is TGTGCCAGCAGTGTCGGCCCGGGGAACACCATATATTTT. Translation: CASSVGPGNTIYF.

The chain combines TRBV6-1 with TRBJ2-1; 7 nucleotides line up with TRBD2. Germline CDR1 is MNHNS and CDR2 is SASEGT. V was pared by 5 bases and J by 2 bases, with 3 bases of the junction left unmatched. The CDR3 spans 14 residues. For the CDR3, the DNA is TGTGCCAGCAGTAGGACTAGTCCCTACAATGAGCAGTTCTTC. Translating gives CASSRTSPYNEQFF.

The CDR3 nucleotides are TGTGCCAGCAGCGTCTTAGACCCTAGCTCCTACAATGAGCAGTTCTTC. Translated: CASSVLDPSSYNEQFF. The rearrangement joins TRBV9 to TRBJ2-1, with D hard to call. V was shortened by 2 bases and J by 0 bases, with 12 bases between the two germline ends. In germline, CDR1 is SGDLS, CDR2 YYNGEE. CDR3 length equals 16 residues.

The rearrangement links TRBV6-5 to TRBJ2-1; D might be TRBD2 (6 bases). V was shortened by 2 bases and J by 7 bases, with 9 bases between the two germline ends. Germline V gives CDR1 MNHEY, CDR2 SVGAGI. This CDR3 is built from 13 residues. This CDR3 reads CASSYPGTNEQFF. The CDR3 region has the DNA TGTGCCAGCAGTTACCCTGGGACTAATGAGCAGTTCTTC.

The table lists this clone with a count of one. The V and J genes are TRBV7-9 and TRBJ1-2; perhaps TRBD1 as D (6 bases). CDR1 and CDR2 from the germline V gene are SEHNR and FQNEAQ (reference sequence). The CDR3 totals 15 residues. V was cut by 0 bases and J by 4 bases, with 12 bases left in between. DNA for the CDR3: TGTGCCAGCAGCTTAGCGTCGGGGGGCGCCTATGGCTACACCTTC. Amino acids: CASSLASGGAYGYTF. Full variable domain (missing parts from reference TRBV7-9 and TRBJ1-2): DTGVSQNPRHKITKRGQNVTFRCDPISEHNRLYWYRQTLGQGPEFLTYFQNEAQLEKSRLLSDRFSAERPKGSFSTLEIQRTEQGDSAMYLCASSLASGGAYGYTFGSGTRLTVV.

This chain uses TRBV7-8 with TRBJ2-3, with TRBD2 identical over 14 bases. The CDR3 is made up of 16 amino acids. After removal of 4 bases from V and 5 bases from J, the junction contained 5 bases not matched to a gene. Germline V gene data show CDR1 as SGHVS and CDR2 as FQNEAQ. CDR3 region: CASSWGLAGAGDTQYF. In DNA, the CDR3 is TGTGCCAGCAGCTGGGGACTAGCGGGAGCGGGAGATACGCAGTATTTT.

In the case of this clone: This sample also contains other DNA sequences that code for the same CDR3. This sequence joins TRBV7-9 and TRBJ2-3; 11 bases fit TRBD2. The ends lost 1 base at V and 3 bases at J; junction bases unmatched: 0. The germline gives CDR1 SEHNR, CDR2 FQNEAQ (reference sequence). CDR3 length: 15 residues. CDR3 in amino acids: CASSLVAGGTDTQYF. In DNA, the CDR3 is TGTGCCAGCAGCTTAGTAGCGGGAGGGACAGATACGCAGTATTTT. The entire variable domain, with the rest obtained from reference TRBV7-9 and TRBJ2-3, is as follows: DTGVSQNPRHKITKRGQNVTFRCDPISEHNRLYWYRQTLGQGPEFLTYFQNEAQLEKSRLLSDRFSAERPKGSFSTLEIQRTEQGDSAMYLCASSLVAGGTDTQYFGPGTRLTVL.

The V gene is TRBV7-9, the J gene TRBJ1-2; D ambiguous. Trimming cost V 1 base and J 5 bases, with 14 bases left between them. Looked up from germline, CDR1 is SEHNR and CDR2 is FQNEAQ (reference sequence). The length of the CDR3 is 15 residues. CDR3 nucleotides: TGTGCCAGCAGCTTAGAAAGCTCGAGGGTGTATGGCTACACCTTC. This gives the protein CASSLESSRVYGYTF. The full variable domain, its missing parts supplied by reference TRBV7-9 and TRBJ1-2, is DTGVSQNPRHKITKRGQNVTFRCDPISEHNRLYWYRQTLGQGPEFLTYFQNEAQLEKSRLLSDRFSAERPKGSFSTLEIQRTEQGDSAMYLCASSLESSRVYGYTFGSGTRLTVV.

V usage is TRBV6-5 and J usage is TRBJ2-5; 10 bases align to TRBD2. Matching the DNA end better, TRBJ2-7 makes the J call doubtful. The CDR3 length is 15 residues. The V gene's germline CDR1 is MNHEY and CDR2 SVGAGI. The CDR3 is CASSYSSSGSYEQYF. In DNA, the CDR3 is TGTGCCAGCAGTTACTCTTCTAGCGGGAGTTACGAGCAGTACTTC.

The V and J genes are TRBV29-1 and TRBJ1-1; a weak D match, TRBD1 (5 bases). Trimming cost V 1 base and J 3 bases, with 12 bases left between them. This CDR3 is 14 amino acids long. Germline V gene sequence: CDR1 SQVTM, CDR2 ANQGSEA. The CDR3 coding sequence is TGCAGCGTTGAAGTTATAGGACAAGACACTGAAGCTTTCTTT. This gives the protein CSVEVIGQDTEAFF.

The gene calls are TRBV11-2 and TRBJ1-4; possibly TRBD1 for D (5 bases). The CDR3 spans 15 residues. Deletions cut 2 bases from V and 8 bases from J, with 15 bases between. Germline assignment: CDR1 SGHAT and CDR2 FQNNGV. DNA of the CDR3: TGTGCCAGCAGCTTATTCAGCAGGGCGGGAGAAAAACTGTTTTTT. Its translation: CASSLFSRAGEKLFF. The complete variable domain, with remaining parts taken from reference TRBV11-2 and TRBJ1-4, reads EAGVAQSPRYKIIEKRQSVAFWCNPISGHATLYWYQQILGQGPKLLIQFQNNGVVDDSQLPKDRFSAERLKGVDSTLKIQPAKLEDSAVYLCASSLFSRAGEKLFFGSGTQLSVL.

The V call is TRBV2, the J call TRBJ2-5, with TRBD1 as a possible D gene (6 bases). The CDR3 consists of 12 residues. Germline V gene lookup returns CDR1 SNHLY and CDR2 FYNNEI. The V and J ends lost 8 bases and 5 bases respectively, with 12 bases between them. DNA for the CDR3: TGTGCCAGCTTACAGGGACCCGAGACCCAGTACTTC. This translates into CASLQGPETQYF.

This chain uses TRBV5-1 with TRBJ2-1; TRBD1 agrees at 8 bases. Trimming at V came to 3 bases and at J to 7 bases, leaving 9 bases not matched to a gene. The germline V gene encodes CDR1 SGHRS and CDR2 YFSETQ. The CDR3 is made up of 15 amino acids. The CDR3 DNA reads as TGCGCCAGCAGCTCCGGGGAGGACAGGGTGAATGAGCAGTTCTTC. Its protein product is CASSSGEDRVNEQFF.

The rearrangement joins TRBV30 to TRBJ2-1; 10 bases fit TRBD2. V shed 2 bases and J 13 bases; nucleotides not matched to a gene: 2. CDR3 length: 11 residues. The germline CDR1 and CDR2 sequences are GTSNPN and SVGIG (reference sequence). The CDR3 reads CAWSTSGNQFF. The CDR3 bases are TGTGCCTGGAGTACTAGCGGGAATCAGTTCTTC.

This clone was seen once. The gene calls are TRBV5-4 and TRBJ2-2; tentative D call: TRBD2 (7 bases). This CDR3 comprises 16 residues. V was clipped by 0 bases and J by 4 bases, with 13 bases between them. In germline, CDR1 is SGHNT, CDR2 YYREEE (reference sequence). The CDR3 DNA reads as TGTGCCAGCAGCTTGGTGGGGAGGGGGTCCACCGGGGAGCTGTTTTTT. Residues: CASSLVGRGSTGELFF.

The rearrangement joins TRBV30 to TRBJ2-7; 7 bases match TRBD2. Germline V CDR1 and CDR2: GTSNPN, SVGIG (reference sequence). Germline trimming cut 7 bases from V and 4 bases from J; bases unmatched to any gene: 7. CDR3 length equals 12 residues. CDR3 DNA: TGTGCCTCGGGACTACCCCAATACGAGCAGTACGTC. This encodes CASGLPQYEQYV.

This chain uses TRBV11-2 with TRBJ1-2; no clear D. Germline assignment: CDR1 SGHAT and CDR2 FQNNGV. V gave up 0 bases and J gave up 0 bases, with 11 bases separating them. The CDR3 totals 16 residues. CDR3 sequence reads: CASSLDQEASNYGYTF. As DNA, the CDR3 is TGTGCCAGCAGCTTAGACCAAGAGGCGTCTAACTATGGCTACACCTTC.

The chain combines TRBV7-9 with TRBJ2-5; tentatively, D is TRBD2 (5 bases). Germline-derived CDR1 and CDR2 are SEHNR and FQNEAQ (reference sequence). The CDR3 totals 14 residues. Deletions cut 2 bases from V and 5 bases from J, with 12 bases between. The CDR3 sequence is CASSLRGSEETQYF. DNA for the CDR3: TGTGCCAGCAGCTTACGAGGGAGCGAGGAGACCCAGTACTTC.

The chain recombines TRBV6-1 with TRBJ1-1, with TRBD1 matching 7 bases. The junction had 4 bases not matched to a gene; V was cut back by 3 bases and J by 0 bases. Germline CDR1 is MNHNS and CDR2 is SASEGT. CDR3 length equals 15 residues. The CDR3 nucleotides read TGTGCCAGCAGTGACGGGACAGCCATGAACACTGAAGCTTTCTTT. Amino acids: CASSDGTAMNTEAFF.

The chain carries TRBV5-1 and TRBJ2-4; tentatively, D is TRBD1 (6 bases). V was pared by 4 bases and J by 1 base, with 15 bases between. The CDR3 consists of 16 residues. Germline CDR1 SGHRS, CDR2 YFSETQ. CDR3 sequence (DNA): TGCGCCAGCAGCCCGACAGTCCAGGGGGCCAAAAACATTCAGTACTTC. Translated: CASSPTVQGAKNIQYF.

The V and J genes are TRBV19 and TRBJ1-5; the match to TRBD1 covers 8 bases. Germline V gene sequence: CDR1 LNHDA, CDR2 SQIVND (reference sequence). V was clipped by 7 bases and J by 2 bases; unmatched bases: 10. The CDR3 extends over 16 amino acids. CDR3 DNA: TGTGCCAGTACCCCCGCAGGGGGCTTGGGCAATCAGCCCCAGCATTTT. Translation gives CASTPAGGLGNQPQHF.

The rearrangement uses TRBV11-3 and TRBJ1-1, with D hard to call. This CDR3 comprises 14 residues. The V gene lost 0 bases and the J gene lost 1 base, with 6 bases spanning the gap. The V gene's germline CDR1 is SGHNT and CDR2 YENEEA. The CDR3 is CASSLDPKNTEAFF. Here the CDR3 DNA reads TGTGCCAGCAGCTTAGATCCCAAGAACACTGAAGCTTTCTTT.

Relative to its sample, this clone is medium-sized (0.01 to 0.1%). The rearrangement uses TRBV6-1 and TRBJ1-5; D not certain. Germline assignment: CDR1 MNHNS and CDR2 SASEGT. The CDR3 is 11 amino acids. Trimming removed 8 bases from V and 5 bases from J, with 7 bases in between. The CDR3 loop reads CASGLDQPQHF. For the CDR3, the DNA is TGTGCCAGCGGCCTTGATCAGCCCCAGCATTTT.

The V gene is TRBV7-3, the J gene TRBJ2-5; 8 nucleotides agree with TRBD1. Germline trimming cut 0 bases from V and 1 base from J; bases unmatched to any gene: 1. Germline CDR1 reads SGHTA; CDR2 reads FQGTGA. CDR3 size: 15 residues. This CDR3 is CASSLTGQGQETQYF. The CDR3 coding sequence is TGTGCCAGCAGCTTAACCGGACAGGGCCAAGAGACCCAGTACTTC.

CDR3 sequence (DNA): TGTGCCAGTAGTATCTGGCTAGCGTATGGGCAGTTCTTC. It specifies CASSIWLAYGQFF. This chain uses TRBV19 with TRBJ2-1; TRBD2 might be the D (6 bases). The germline V gene has CDR1 LNHDA and CDR2 SQIVND (reference sequence). V was cut by 3 bases and J by 12 bases, with 15 bases left in between. The CDR3 has 13 amino acids.

This rearrangement joins TRBV11-2 to TRBJ2-7; D is unclear. Germline CDR1 SGHAT, CDR2 FQNNGV. The CDR3 is made up of 13 amino acids. Trimming shortened V by 3 bases and J by 0 bases, and 6 bases separated the two germline ends. CDR3 nucleotide sequence: TGTGCCAGCAGCTTCCATAGCTCCTACGAGCAGTACTTC. Translating gives CASSFHSSYEQYF.